Presented here are 26 T cell receptor beta chains from one specimen sequenced in a study of blood T cell repertoires in COVID-19. The table came from immunoSEQ multiplex PCR; TCRdb's copy has only in-frame clones and leaves some out. Of about 170,000 clones in the sample, about 86% are singletons; the top ten hold roughly 7%. Sample: peripheral blood. The receptors originated from a man in his fifties with active or convalescent COVID-19.

The V call is TRBV19, the J call TRBJ2-7, with 13 bases matching TRBD2. Germline V lookup: CDR1 LNHDA, CDR2 SQIVND (reference sequence). The CDR3 length is 16 residues. Germline trimming cut 3 bases from V and 1 base from J; bases unmatched to any gene: 3. This chain's CDR3 is CASSIGTSGNSYEQYF. The CDR3 nucleotides are TGTGCCAGTAGTATTGGGACTAGCGGGAATTCCTACGAGCAGTACTTC.

The chain joins TRBV19 to TRBJ2-2, with D maybe TRBD2 (6 bases). Germline CDR1 reads LNHDA; CDR2 reads SQIVND (reference sequence). Trimming left V 5 bases short and J 4 bases short, with 17 bases between. The length of the CDR3 is 16 residues. The CDR3 loop is CASSVPPGAGTGELFF. CDR3 nucleotide sequence: TGTGCCAGTAGTGTCCCCCCTGGAGCGGGCACCGGGGAGCTGTTTTTT.

The chain links TRBV7-2 to TRBJ2-7; no reliable D call. Trimming removed 2 bases from V and 4 bases from J, with 12 bases in between. The CDR3 sequence is 14 residues long. Germline V gives CDR1 SGHTA, CDR2 FQGNSA. CDR3 sequence reads: CASSLIAPKYEQYF. The CDR3 DNA sequence: TGTGCCAGCAGCTTAATAGCACCGAAATACGAGCAGTACTTC.

This chain links TRBV24-1 with TRBJ2-7; 7 bases line up with TRBD1. With V trimmed by 4 bases and J by 0 bases, 8 bases remained unmatched. This CDR3 is 16 amino acids long. Germline V lookup: CDR1 KGHDR, CDR2 SFDVKD. Written as DNA, the CDR3 is TGTGCCACCAGTGAATCCGGGACAGCAAGCTCCTACGAGCAGTACTTC. It yields the protein CATSESGTASSYEQYF.

This chain links TRBV12-5 with TRBJ2-7, with 8 bases identical to TRBD1. J was trimmed by 6 bases and V by 4 bases; bases with no gene match: 11. CDR3 length equals 15 residues. The germline gives CDR1 LGHNT, CDR2 FRNRAP. The CDR3 spells CASGSSDRGGGEQYF. Here the CDR3 DNA reads TGTGCTAGTGGTTCAAGCGACAGGGGAGGTGGCGAGCAGTACTTC.

For the CDR3, the DNA is TGTGCCAGCAGCTTAGTGGCGGGCCGGGAGTACTTC. This sequence encodes CASSLVAGREYF. The rearrangement uses TRBV7-8 and TRBJ2-7; a weak D match, TRBD2 (5 bases). Trimming shortened V by 1 base and J by 11 bases, and 12 bases separated the two germline ends. This CDR3 comprises 12 residues. Germline V gene sequence: CDR1 SGHVS, CDR2 FQNEAQ.

A note on this clone: At one of its ends the junction is not consistent with the germline gene, which may arise from a read error. The CDR3 reads CASSLATGSRDTQYF. CDR3 DNA sequence: TGTGCCAGCAGCTTAGCGACAGGGAGCAGAGATACGCAGTATTTT. The chain joins TRBV7-2 to TRBJ2-3, with 7 bases matching TRBD1. Germline assignment: CDR1 SGHTA and CDR2 FQGNSA. This CDR3 comprises 15 residues. Variable domain in full (rest from reference TRBV7-2 and TRBJ2-3): GAGVSQSPSNKVTEKGKDVELRCDPISGHTALYWYRQSLGQGLEFLIYFQGNSAPDKSGLPSDRFSAERTGGSVSTLTIQRTQQEDSAVYLCASSLATGSRDTQYFGPGTRLTVL.

This clone was observed a handful of times. This chain connects TRBV5-8 to TRBJ2-1, with TRBD2 matching over 10 bases. Trimming took 3 bases from V and 8 from J; bases not matched to a gene: 8. The CDR3 has 15 amino acids. Germline V gene sequence: CDR1 SGHTS, CDR2 YDEGEE. CDR3 coding DNA: TGTGCCAGCAGCTCCTCTAGCGGGAGTAGAGATGAGCAGTTCTTC. Protein product: CASSSSSGSRDEQFF.

J is TRBJ2-1 and V is TRBV7-9; unclear D gene. Deletions cut 1 base from V and 5 bases from J, with 9 bases between. CDR1 and CDR2 from the germline V gene are SEHNR and FQNEAQ (reference sequence). The CDR3 contains 14 residues. The CDR3 nucleotides read TGTGCCAGCAGCTTAGTTGAGAGGCACAATGAGCAGTTCTTC. The encoded protein is CASSLVERHNEQFF. The entire variable domain, with the rest obtained from reference TRBV7-9 and TRBJ2-1, is as follows: DTGVSQNPRHKITKRGQNVTFRCDPISEHNRLYWYRQTLGQGPEFLTYFQNEAQLEKSRLLSDRFSAERPKGSFSTLEIQRTEQGDSAMYLCASSLVERHNEQFFGPGTRLTVL.

V and J are TRBV9 and TRBJ1-1; 12 nucleotides agree with TRBD1. Germline loops: CDR1 SGDLS, CDR2 YYNGEE. V gave up 4 bases and J gave up 4 bases; unmatched junction bases: 14. The CDR3 extends over 18 amino acids. DNA for the CDR3: TGTGCCAGCAGCCTCCGAGCCGGGGACAGGGGGCTGAGCACTGAAGCTTTCTTT. Translating gives CASSLRAGDRGLSTEAFF.

This chain connects TRBV6-5 to TRBJ2-3; the match to TRBD2 covers 8 bases. There are 16 residues in the CDR3. Looked up from germline, CDR1 is MNHEY and CDR2 is SVGAGI. With V trimmed by 2 bases and J by 0 bases, 4 bases remained unmatched. The DNA of the CDR3 is TGTGCCAGCAGTTACCCCATAGCGGGGAGCACAGATACGCAGTATTTT. Translation gives CASSYPIAGSTDTQYF.

The chain uses TRBV5-5 and TRBJ2-7; the match to TRBD1 covers 10 bases. The length of the CDR3 is 14 residues. Germline assignment: CDR1 SGHKS and CDR2 YYEKEE (reference sequence). J lost 4 bases, V lost 2 bases, and 3 bases had no gene match. Written as DNA, the CDR3 is TGTGCCAGCAGCTTATCGGACAGGGGGTACGAGCAGTACTTC. Amino acid sequence: CASSLSDRGYEQYF. The full variable domain, rest sourced from reference TRBV5-5 and TRBJ2-7, is DAGVTQSPTHLIKTRGQQVTLRCSPISGHKSVSWYQQVLGQGPQFIFQYYEKEERGRGNFPDRFSARQFPNYSSELNVNALLLGDSALYLCASSLSDRGYEQYFGPGTRLTVT.

The chain has TRBV7-9 and TRBJ2-5; 9 nucleotides agree with TRBD2. Germline CDR1 reads SEHNR; CDR2 reads FQNEAQ (reference sequence). The CDR3 has 16 amino acids. The V gene end was trimmed by 2 bases and the J gene end by 4 bases; junction bases not matched to a gene: 8. The CDR3 reads CASSLSGGGAGETQYF. The CDR3 DNA sequence: TGTGCCAGCAGCTTATCAGGCGGGGGGGCTGGAGAGACCCAGTACTTC.

A few counts support this clone. V is TRBV20-1 and J is TRBJ2-3; 12 bases are a match to TRBD2. The CDR3 is 18 residues long. CDR1 and CDR2 (germline): DFQATT, SNEGSKA (reference sequence). Trimming at V came to 3 bases and at J to 0 bases, leaving 10 bases not matched to a gene. The CDR3 here is CSASGLAGHSRSTDTQYF. DNA for the CDR3: TGCAGTGCTAGTGGACTAGCGGGACACAGCCGGAGCACAGATACGCAGTATTTT.

V usage is TRBV30 and J usage is TRBJ1-2, with a possible D match to TRBD1 (5 bases). The germline V and J ends were trimmed by 3 bases and 8 bases, with 13 bases remaining between them. Germline lookup yields CDR1 GTSNPN and CDR2 SVGIG (reference sequence). This CDR3 is built from 12 residues. The CDR3 coding sequence is TGTGCCTGGAGCAGACAGCACGCGGGCTACACCTTC. The encoded protein is CAWSRQHAGYTF.

The V and J genes are TRBV18 and TRBJ2-7; 9 bases align to TRBD1. There are 15 residues in the CDR3. Germline V CDR1 and CDR2: KGHSH, LQKENI. V lost 2 bases and J lost 6; bases outside the gene matches: 8. The CDR3 spells CASSPISRTGAEQYF. CDR3 nucleotides: TGTGCCAGCTCACCAATTTCCCGGACAGGGGCCGAGCAGTACTTC.

The table lists this clone with a count of one. The CDR3: CASSFQVPLLSYEQYF. CDR3 DNA sequence: TGTGCCAGCAGTTTCCAGGTCCCATTACTCTCCTACGAGCAGTACTTC. This chain connects TRBV6-2 or TRBV6-3 to TRBJ2-7; D is uncertain. Trimming removed 4 bases from V and 0 bases from J, with 16 bases in between. Germline-derived CDR1 and CDR2 are MNHEY and SVGEGT. This CDR3 is 16 amino acids long.

V usage is TRBV19 and J usage is TRBJ2-3; TRBD2 matches at 12 bases. Germline lookup yields CDR1 LNHDA and CDR2 SQIVND (reference sequence). V shed 6 bases, J shed 1 base, and the junction held 5 bases outside the gene matches. This CDR3 is built from 16 residues. In nucleotides, the CDR3 is TGTGCCAGTAGACCAGGACTAGCGGGACGCACAGATACGCAGTATTTT. It yields the protein CASRPGLAGRTDTQYF.

The rearrangement links TRBV24-1 to TRBJ2-5; 8 bases agree with TRBD2. Germline-derived CDR1 and CDR2 are KGHDR and SFDVKD. V lost 3 bases, J lost 4 bases, and 12 bases stayed unmatched. The CDR3 runs to 17 residues. The DNA of the CDR3 is TGTGCCACCAGTGATCTCCCCTTACGGGAGGGGGGAGAGACCCAGTACTTC. Amino acid sequence: CATSDLPLREGGETQYF.

This chain's CDR3 is CASSSSGRASDTQYF. The CDR3 DNA follows: TGTGCCAGCAGTTCTAGCGGGAGGGCCTCAGATACGCAGTATTTT. This chain links TRBV28 with TRBJ2-3; 12 bases map to TRBD2. Germline values: CDR1 MDHEN, CDR2 SYDVKM. J gave up 4 bases and V 4 bases, and 3 bases lay outside the gene matches. The CDR3 is 15 residues long.

This sequence joins TRBV24-1 and TRBJ2-1, with 12 bases matching TRBD2. Per the germline V gene, CDR1 is KGHDR and CDR2 is SFDVKD. This CDR3 has 18 amino acids. V shed 1 base and J 0 bases; nucleotides not matched to a gene: 3. The CDR3 DNA is TGTGCCACCAGTGATTTTTCGACTAGCGGGGGCTCCTACAATGAGCAGTTCTTC. As protein: CATSDFSTSGGSYNEQFF.

The V gene is TRBV27, the J gene TRBJ1-1, with a weak D call TRBD1 (5 bases). This CDR3 is 14 amino acids long. Germline V gene data show CDR1 as MNHEY and CDR2 as SMNVEV (reference sequence). Trimming pared 8 bases from V and 4 bases from J, leaving 17 bases between. The CDR3 DNA follows: TGTGCCAGCTCTCGCTTTGGGGGAGGCACTGAAGCTTTCTTT. It is translated as CASSRFGGGTEAFF.

The chain has TRBV9 and TRBJ1-1; D unclear. V was pared by 0 bases and J by 4 bases, with 10 bases between. The CDR3 covers 14 residues. The germline V gene has CDR1 SGDLS and CDR2 YYNGEE. CDR3 in DNA: TGTGCCAGCAGCGTAGGTCCAGTCAGCACTGAAGCTTTCTTT. Translated, it gives CASSVGPVSTEAFF.

This CDR3 is CASSIRDIFNQPQHF. The CDR3 nucleotides are TGCGCCAGCAGCATTAGGGACATCTTCAATCAGCCCCAGCATTTT. V is TRBV4-1 and J is TRBJ1-5; a weak D match, TRBD1 (6 bases). Trimming cost V 5 bases and J 3 bases, with 14 bases left between them. This CDR3 has 15 residues. CDR1 and CDR2 (germline): MGHRA, YSYEKL.

This clone was detected only once. This sequence joins TRBV5-1 and TRBJ1-1, with D tentatively TRBD1 (6 bases). Germline lookup yields CDR1 SGHRS and CDR2 YFSETQ. The CDR3 loop spans 14 amino acids. V lost 6 bases and J 1 base, leaving 13 bases between the germline ends. The CDR3 sequence: CASKGGGQNTEAFF. Here the CDR3 DNA reads TGCGCCAGCAAAGGGGGGGGGCAGAACACTGAAGCTTTCTTT.

CDR3 residues: CASSQLVGQTRGYTF. CDR3 DNA sequence: TGTGCCAGCAGTCAACTTGTGGGACAGACAAGAGGCTACACCTTC. The genes are TRBV6-2 or TRBV6-3 and TRBJ1-2; 7 nucleotides align to TRBD1. Per germline, CDR1 MNHEY and CDR2 SVGEGT. J was trimmed by 8 bases and V by 5 bases; bases with no gene match: 14. CDR3 length: 15 residues.